This section outlines one T cell receptor beta chain sequence together with its context. Its antigen is not known. This record comes from a study of post-analysis software for immune sequencing data. Across the study: Relapsing-remitting, secondary progressive and progressive-relapsing forms of multiple sclerosis all featured among disease courses. General study points: When the samples were clustered directly with F measure, those that had been prepared in the same batch showed strong co-clustering. Those with multiple sclerosis, the patient group, showed significantly lower normalized Chao1 diversity than controls. Roughly five TRBV segments, including TRBV5-6, TRBV5-1 and TRBV20-1, were more frequent in patients than controls.

The library was made from cDNA and included unique molecular identifiers. Out of roughly 0.95 to 11 million T cells, some 500,000 cDNA molecules were generated. A single record per CDR3 protein comes from TCRdb applying MiXCR to the PCR reads. In the table there are about 820,000 distinct CDR3 sequences, about 50% of which are singletons. Germline values: CDR1 SGHDT, CDR2 YYEEEE. The CDR3 is 16 residues long. V was clipped by 1 base and J by 0 bases; unmatched bases: 5. J is TRBJ1-1 and V is TRBV5-6; 8 bases match TRBD1. The TCR sequence derives from a girl under 18 with multiple sclerosis. The sequencing input was blood. The CDR3 reads CASSLTGGAVNTEAFF. The CDR3 region has the DNA TGTGCCAGCAGCTTGACAGGGGGAGCGGTGAACACTGAAGCTTTCTTT.